Sequencing of this T cell receptor (beta chain) was carried out in a study of blood T cell repertoires in COVID-19. Study details: Material from acute and convalescent COVID-19 was sourced from the United States, Italy and Spain. T cells, B-cell-depleted T cells, or PBMCs provided the cDNA or gDNA that served as material.

This clone was detected once. Per the study methods: Researchers report that nucleated cell counts were estimated from reference gene primer amplification. TCRdb keeps only in-frame clones here, not all; method: immunoSEQ multiplex PCR. That table supplies the V and J calls and clone size; D and trimming were determined from the DNA. In the table there are just over 650,000 clones, around 90% of which are singletons. Losses at the gene ends were 6 bases for V and 5 bases for J; bases not matched to a gene: 8. The germline V gene encodes CDR1 SNHLY and CDR2 FYNNEI. The CDR3 length is 14 residues. The chain couples TRBV2 to TRBJ2-7; 9 bases fit TRBD1. Specimen: peripheral blood. The receptor was isolated from a woman aged 18-29 years with acute or convalescent COVID-19. CDR3 loop: CASSKLTGGHEQYF. The CDR3, as DNA: TGTGCCAGCAGCAAGCTGACAGGGGGACACGAGCAGTACTTC.